The T cell receptor (beta chain) described here comes from a study of blood T cell repertoires in COVID-19. Using immunoSEQ multiplex PCR, the repertoire was profiled, and TCRdb retains in-frame clones only, with some absent. The sample contains roughly 34,000 clones, 90% of which appear only once. The clonotype originates from a man between 60 and 70 years old with active or convalescent COVID-19. Specimen: peripheral blood.

The CDR3 loop reads CASSDQQGYEQYF. The CDR3 DNA follows: TGTGCCAGTAGTGATCAACAGGGTTACGAGCAGTACTTC. The chain uses TRBV19 and TRBJ2-7; TRBD1 is a possible D gene (6 bases). Germline CDR1 is LNHDA and CDR2 is SQIVND (reference sequence). The CDR3 consists of 13 residues. V lost 5 bases to trimming and J lost 4 bases, with 12 bases between them.